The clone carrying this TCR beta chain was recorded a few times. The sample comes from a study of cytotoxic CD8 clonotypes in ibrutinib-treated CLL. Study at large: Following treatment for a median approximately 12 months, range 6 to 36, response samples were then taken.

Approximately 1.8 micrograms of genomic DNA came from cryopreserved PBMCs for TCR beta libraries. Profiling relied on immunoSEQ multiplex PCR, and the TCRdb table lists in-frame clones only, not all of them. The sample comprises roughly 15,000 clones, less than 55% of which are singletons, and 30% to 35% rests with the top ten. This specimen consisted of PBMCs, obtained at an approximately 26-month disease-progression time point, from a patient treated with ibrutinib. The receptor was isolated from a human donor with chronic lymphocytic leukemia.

The CDR3 is CASSEILRQGNNSPLHF. The CDR3 DNA is TGCGCCAGCAGTGAGATATTGAGACAGGGAAATAATTCACCCCTCCACTTT. The V gene is TRBV10-2, the J gene TRBJ1-6, with 7 bases identical to TRBD1. V dropped 2 bases and J dropped 5; count of bases not matched to a gene: 9. Germline CDR1 WSHSY, CDR2 SAAADI. CDR3 length: 17 residues.